Each of the 7 T cell receptor beta chains below was sequenced from the same sample in a study of T cell changes during pregnancy in multiple sclerosis. Assay: immunoSEQ multiplex PCR; the TCRdb copy retains only in-frame clones and omits some. The sample yields about 110,000 clones, roughly 92% seen once. The sequencing used peripheral blood, collected in the third trimester of pregnancy. The receptors come from a female donor with multiple sclerosis, enrolled in a pregnancy study.

The chain recombines TRBV5-1 with TRBJ2-1, with 9 positions matching TRBD2. The J segment lost 0 bases and the V segment lost 1 base, leaving 2 bases of the junction unmatched. Germline V lookup: CDR1 SGHRS, CDR2 YFSETQ. This CDR3 contains 16 residues. The CDR3 loop reads CASSLKAGGSYNEQFF. In DNA, the CDR3 is TGCGCCAGCAGCTTGAAAGCGGGAGGCTCCTACAATGAGCAGTTCTTC.

The chain uses TRBV30 and TRBJ2-5; no clear D. Trimming pared 0 bases from V and 5 bases from J, leaving 10 bases between. The CDR3 consists of 13 residues. Germline assignment: CDR1 GTSNPN and CDR2 SVGIG (reference sequence). The CDR3 region has the DNA TGTGCCTGGAGTGTGGTAGCATGGGAGACCCAGTACTTC. Translated, it gives CAWSVVAWETQYF.

V usage is TRBV5-5 and J usage is TRBJ2-1; a possible D gene is TRBD2 (5 bases). The CDR3 extends over 16 amino acids. Trimming left V 6 bases short and J 0 bases short, with 16 bases between. In germline, CDR1 is SGHKS, CDR2 YYEKEE (reference sequence). In nucleotides, the CDR3 is TGTGCCAGCAACCCAGAGGGCACCTACTCCTACAATGAGCAGTTCTTC. Encoded protein: CASNPEGTYSYNEQFF.

The rearrangement joins TRBV5-5 to TRBJ2-5; D is perhaps TRBD1 (6 bases). The V gene lost 3 bases and the J gene lost 5 bases, with 20 bases spanning the gap. This CDR3 region has 16 residues. The germline CDR1 and CDR2 sequences are SGHKS and YYEKEE (reference sequence). The CDR3 here is CASSYEGGVFTETQYF. As DNA, the CDR3 is TGTGCCAGCAGCTACGAAGGGGGAGTTTTTACGGAGACCCAGTACTTC.

V gene TRBV5-1 combines with J gene TRBJ2-1, with 8 bases lining up with TRBD2. Germline-derived CDR1 and CDR2 are SGHRS and YFSETQ. CDR3 length: 14 amino acids. With 0 bases clipped from V and 9 bases from J, the junction kept 5 bases outside the gene matches. The CDR3 DNA sequence: TGCGCCAGCAGCTTGGAGGGGACTAGTCGTGAGCAGTTCTTC. This codes for CASSLEGTSREQFF.

The rearrangement joins TRBV5-1 to TRBJ2-7; 7 bases fit TRBD1. Germline lookup yields CDR1 SGHRS and CDR2 YFSETQ. The trim removed 5 bases at V and 0 bases at J, leaving 8 bases unmatched. The CDR3 consists of 15 residues. CDR3 coding DNA: TGCGCCAGCAGTCCCGGACAGGCAAGCTCCTACGAGCAGTACTTC. Protein product: CASSPGQASSYEQYF.

The chain recombines TRBV7-9 with TRBJ2-1, with D possibly TRBD1 on 6 matching bases. V was clipped by 5 bases and J by 10 bases, with 15 bases between them. From germline, CDR1 is SEHNR and CDR2 FQNEAQ (reference sequence). The CDR3 covers 13 residues. CDR3: CASSPRSQGEQFF. CDR3 coding DNA: TGTGCCAGCAGCCCCCGGAGCCAGGGGGAGCAGTTCTTC.